This TCR beta chain was identified during a study of T-cell memory formation after mild COVID-19. Across the whole study: Largely donor-specific TCR clusters were found. Points from the study as a whole: Clones contracting across day 15 to 85 had a balanced CD4/CD8 profile; later expanding clones leaned CD4+.

Sample barcodes and UMIs were carried by the TCR alpha and TCR beta cDNA libraries that 5'RACE generated with constant-segment primers. TCRdb re-called the 5' RACE reads with MiXCR, one entry per CDR3 protein. The profile shows around 340,000 distinct CDR3 sequences, roughly 15% of them singletons. Per the germline V gene, CDR1 is DFQATT and CDR2 is SNEGSKA (reference sequence). V shed 0 bases, J shed 6 bases, and the junction held 8 bases outside the gene matches. There are 15 residues in the CDR3. Of note for this clonotype: Its target is not known.

V gene TRBV20-1 combines with J gene TRBJ1-2; 9 bases fit TRBD1. The origin of this receptor is a man between 18 and 35 years old who had mild COVID-19 (a few samples of this study predate the infection). Cell type and time point are not known. The specimen sequenced was PBMCs or a T cell subset sorted from them (not recorded which). The CDR3 region is CSARDKGTGFHGYTF. The CDR3 DNA follows: TGCAGTGCTAGAGATAAGGGGACAGGGTTCCATGGCTACACCTTC.